This T cell receptor (beta chain) derives from a study of T cell repertoires in cytomegalovirus infection. Study information: Both a matching HLA type and CMV infection were indicated by public TCR beta signatures. Study observations and caveats: Based on cumulative public TCR beta family frequency, carriers of CMV plus the relevant HLA were identified. Clonotypes of TCR beta that were HLA-C-restricted and CMV-specific dominated the ex vivo response.

From the reads, TCRdb called clonotypes with MiXCR, one entry per CDR3 protein. The table lists approximately 190,000 distinct CDR3 sequences, 8% to 10% of them singletons. In its sample, this clonotype was seen once. Its antigen remains unidentified. This CDR3 contains 12 residues. Germline CDR1 and CDR2: SNHLY and FYNNEI. The V and J ends lost 0 bases and 3 bases respectively, with 3 bases between them. The source of this sequence is a human donor in good health (CMV status not recorded). Some clones in this sample may be carry-over from other donors' samples. The chain combines TRBV2 with TRBJ2-7; D is unresolved. What was sequenced was PBMCs. The CDR3 sequence: CASSEANYEQYF. Here the CDR3 DNA reads TGTGCCAGCAGTGAAGCAAACTACGAGCAGTACTTC.